The 27 T cell receptor beta chains below come from one sample, sequenced in a study. Using its own MiXCR run on the 5' RACE reads, TCRdb lists one record per CDR3 protein. The table has around 57,000 distinct CDR3 sequences, 28% seen once. The sequenced sample consisted of tumor-infiltrating memory CD4+ T cells sorted from the breast tumor. Subset here: memory CD4+ T cells, CD4+CD45RO+CD25-. These receptor sequences come from a female donor with breast cancer.

This clonotype was counted a few times. The V call is TRBV5-1, the J call TRBJ2-1, with 10 bases fitting TRBD1. Unmatched junction bases numbered 10, after V lost 7 bases and J lost 9 bases. Germline values: CDR1 SGHRS, CDR2 YFSETQ. This CDR3 is built from 14 residues. CDR3 region: CASGGQGGLSEQFF. The DNA of the CDR3 is TGCGCCAGCGGCGGACAGGGGGGCCTCAGTGAGCAGTTCTTC.

The chain uses TRBV5-5 and TRBJ2-5; 8 positions match TRBD1. The CDR3 is made up of 13 amino acids. J was trimmed by 6 bases and V by 4 bases; bases with no gene match: 5. Germline V gene lookup returns CDR1 SGHKS and CDR2 YYEKEE (reference sequence). CDR3: CASSQTGEKTQYF. The CDR3 bases are TGTGCCAGCAGCCAGACAGGGGAAAAGACCCAGTACTTC.

The CDR3 protein is CASSHGTLAEAFF. The CDR3 coding sequence is TGCGCCAGCAGCCACGGGACACTGGCTGAAGCTTTCTTT. This rearrangement joins TRBV5-1 to TRBJ1-1, with D maybe TRBD1 (6 bases). The CDR3 consists of 13 residues. Trimming cost V 4 bases and J 6 bases, with 13 bases left between them. CDR1 and CDR2 from the germline V gene are SGHRS and YFSETQ.

The sample holds a few counts of this clonotype. This chain connects TRBV20-1 to TRBJ2-3, with a tentative D call TRBD2 (5 bases). The CDR3 runs 16 residues. Germline V gene sequence: CDR1 DFQATT, CDR2 SNEGSKA (reference sequence). Trimming left V 3 bases short and J 4 bases short, with 20 bases between. CDR3 sequence: CSASVSVLAESDTQYF. The CDR3 nucleotides are TGCAGTGCTAGCGTATCCGTCCTAGCCGAGTCAGATACGCAGTATTTT.

J is TRBJ2-1 and V is TRBV5-4; no firm D call. The CDR3 runs to 12 residues. Germline assignment: CDR1 SGHNT and CDR2 YYREEE (reference sequence). Trimming removed 4 bases from V and 10 bases from J, with 12 bases in between. The CDR3: CASSPPRGEQFF. CDR3 in DNA: TGTGCCAGCAGCCCCCCGAGAGGCGAGCAGTTCTTC.

In its sample, this clonotype was seen a few times. V is TRBV7-9 and J is TRBJ2-1; 8 bases are shared with TRBD2. The CDR3 length is 15 residues. With 2 bases clipped from V and 2 bases from J, the junction kept 2 bases outside the gene matches. The germline V gene encodes CDR1 SEHNR and CDR2 FQNEAQ (reference sequence). This chain's CDR3 is CASSLTGGTYNEQFF. The CDR3 DNA reads as TGTGCCAGCAGCTTAACGGGAGGGACCTACAATGAGCAGTTCTTC.

This clonotype appeared a few times. The chain employs TRBV7-2 and TRBJ2-3, with TRBD1 matching over 11 bases. The V and J ends lost 4 bases and 2 bases, in that order; junction bases with no gene match: 5. The CDR3 covers 16 residues. Germline-derived CDR1 and CDR2 are SGHTA and FQGNSA. As DNA, the CDR3 is TGTGCCAGCAGCTCCGGGACAGGGGGACACACAGATACGCAGTATTTT. Protein: CASSSGTGGHTDTQYF. Variable domain in full (rest from reference TRBV7-2 and TRBJ2-3): GAGVSQSPSNKVTEKGKDVELRCDPISGHTALYWYRQSLGQGLEFLIYFQGNSAPDKSGLPSDRFSAERTGGSVSTLTIQRTQQEDSAVYLCASSSGTGGHTDTQYFGPGTRLTVL.

This clonotype was observed a few times. The V call is TRBV6-5, the J call TRBJ2-7, with D unclear. Trimming took off 6 bases at V and 6 bases at J, with 9 bases between the two ends. The CDR3 is 11 residues long. Germline V CDR1 and CDR2: MNHEY, SVGAGI. The CDR3 sequence: CASSYKVEQYF. DNA for the CDR3: TGTGCCAGCAGCTACAAGGTCGAGCAGTACTTC.

The chain has TRBV20-1 and TRBJ2-2, with D tentatively TRBD1 (7 bases). The germline CDR1 and CDR2 sequences are DFQATT and SNEGSKA (reference sequence). Between the trimmed V and J ends, which lost 4 bases and 3 bases, there was a span of 18 bases. CDR3 length: 16 residues. The CDR3 DNA sequence: TGCAGTGCTAATAACGCCGCCAGGGGGGACACCGGGGAGCTGTTTTTT. Its protein is CSANNAARGDTGELFF.

This clonotype was counted only a few times. J is TRBJ1-5 and V is TRBV6-1, with no clear D. The germline gives CDR1 MNHNS, CDR2 SASEGT. The V and J ends lost 2 bases and 0 bases respectively, with 14 bases between them. This CDR3 has 17 residues. The CDR3 loop reads CASSEQFPVFSNQPQHF. The CDR3 DNA follows: TGTGCCAGCAGTGAACAATTTCCGGTTTTTAGCAATCAGCCCCAGCATTTT.

Turning to this clonotype: Germline and junction disagree at one end, which may indicate a read error. The chain is built from TRBV12-3 or TRBV12-4 and TRBJ2-1, with a tentative D call TRBD1 (6 bases). This CDR3 contains 15 residues. CDR3 loop: CASSFGRGPYKEQFF. In DNA, the CDR3 is TGTGCCAGCAGTTTCGGCAGGGGCCCCTACAAGGAGCAGTTCTTC.

This clonotype was seen only once. V usage is TRBV5-1 and J usage is TRBJ2-7, with D possibly TRBD2 on 5 matching bases. The CDR3 runs to 16 residues. The V end lost 0 bases, the J end lost 0 bases, and 13 bases lay between the germline ends. Germline CDR1 and CDR2: SGHRS and YFSETQ. The DNA of the CDR3 is TGCGCCAGCAGCTTGGGCCCTACTAGTGGCTCCTACGAGCAGTACTTC. Its protein product is CASSLGPTSGSYEQYF.

This clonotype was detected many times. The chain carries TRBV5-1 and TRBJ1-2; D remains unclear. The CDR3 runs 13 residues. Germline CDR1 and CDR2: SGHRS and YFSETQ. V was shortened by 0 bases and J by 4 bases, with 7 bases between the two germline ends. The CDR3 DNA reads TGCGCCAGCAGCTTGGCAGGACCCTATGGCTACACCTTC. Its translation is CASSLAGPYGYTF.

This clonotype appeared a few times. This chain's CDR3 is CASSLDRGWTEAFF. Here the CDR3 DNA reads TGTGCCAGCAGCCTAGACAGGGGATGGACTGAAGCTTTCTTT. The rearrangement uses TRBV7-9 and TRBJ1-1; TRBD1 matches at 8 bases. Trimming took 5 bases from V and 5 from J; bases not matched to a gene: 7. Germline CDR1 and CDR2: SEHNR and FQNEAQ (reference sequence). The CDR3 is made up of 14 amino acids.

J is TRBJ2-2 and V is TRBV18; 10 nucleotides match TRBD2. Germline values: CDR1 KGHSH, CDR2 LQKENI. This CDR3 region has 17 residues. Trimming cost V 3 bases and J 7 bases; bases outside gene matches: 11. Here the CDR3 reads CASSPGFLAGEDGELFF. The CDR3 nucleotides read TGTGCCAGCTCACCCGGTTTCCTAGCGGGAGAAGACGGGGAGCTGTTTTTT.

This chain uses TRBV19 with TRBJ1-1, with 8 bases that match TRBD1. The CDR3 loop spans 17 amino acids. With 0 bases clipped from V and 4 bases from J, the junction kept 10 bases outside the gene matches. CDR1 and CDR2 from the germline V gene are LNHDA and SQIVND (reference sequence). The CDR3 here is CASSIEGRGPGGTEAFF. The CDR3 DNA reads TGTGCCAGTAGTATAGAGGGCAGGGGGCCTGGTGGCACTGAAGCTTTCTTT.

The chain is built from TRBV20-1 and TRBJ1-5, with D perhaps matching TRBD1 (5 bases). Germline loops: CDR1 DFQATT, CDR2 SNEGSKA (reference sequence). The V and J ends lost 6 bases and 3 bases respectively, with 12 bases between them. This CDR3 has 13 amino acids. CDR3 loop: CSAHGHPNQPQHF. The CDR3 bases are TGCAGTGCCCATGGACACCCCAATCAGCCCCAGCATTTT.

This clonotype was observed many times. This chain uses TRBV7-6 with TRBJ2-5, with D perhaps TRBD2 (5 bases). There are 15 residues in the CDR3. Trimming stripped 0 bases from V and 5 bases from J, with 13 bases between. From germline, CDR1 is SGHVS and CDR2 FNYEAQ. The CDR3 protein is CASSLAEGASETQYF. The CDR3 DNA follows: TGTGCCAGCAGCTTAGCAGAGGGAGCGTCTGAGACCCAGTACTTC.

The chain is built from TRBV5-1 and TRBJ1-2; D gene uncertain. The germline gives CDR1 SGHRS, CDR2 YFSETQ. The CDR3 runs 12 residues. With 2 bases removed from V and 7 bases from J, the gap between germline ends came to 9 bases. The CDR3 loop is CASSFGESGYTF. CDR3 in DNA: TGCGCCAGCAGCTTCGGAGAAAGTGGCTACACCTTC.

This clonotype was picked up many times. The chain links TRBV11-3 to TRBJ2-7; D is uncertain. This CDR3 region has 12 residues. The germline gives CDR1 SGHNT, CDR2 YENEEA. V was pared by 6 bases and J by 5 bases, with 11 bases between. CDR3 amino acids: CASSLHVDEQYF. CDR3 bases: TGTGCCAGCAGTTTACATGTCGACGAGCAGTACTTC.

In the case of this clonotype: The conserved final phenylalanine or tryptophan is absent from the CDR3, which likely points to a read error. The chain has TRBV7-3 and TRBJ2-1, with D unclear. V was cut by 2 bases and J by 11 bases, with 16 bases left in between. Germline-derived CDR1 and CDR2 are SGHTA and FQGTGA. The CDR3 is made up of 14 amino acids. The CDR3 DNA is TGTGCCAGCAGCTTATCTGACGAGACAAATAAGCAGTTCCTC. This encodes CASSLSDETNKQFL.

This clonotype was counted only a few times. The chain couples TRBV2 to TRBJ2-1; the match to TRBD1 covers 9 bases. This CDR3 has 13 amino acids. The germline V gene has CDR1 SNHLY and CDR2 FYNNEI. V lost 9 bases, J lost 6 bases, and 6 bases stayed unmatched. CDR3 region: CASAGTGSNEQFF. The CDR3, as DNA: TGTGCCAGTGCCGGGACAGGGTCCAATGAGCAGTTCTTC.

The rearrangement uses TRBV18 and TRBJ2-1; 8 bases fit TRBD2. The J segment lost 9 bases and the V segment lost 4 bases, leaving 11 bases of the junction unmatched. Germline CDR1 is KGHSH and CDR2 is LQKENI. The CDR3 totals 15 residues. The CDR3 loop reads CASSLTGTSEIEQFF. The CDR3 DNA is TGTGCCAGCTCACTTACCGGGACTAGTGAAATTGAGCAGTTCTTC. The variable domain in full, completed from reference TRBV18 and TRBJ2-1, reads NAGVMQNPRHLVRRRGQEARLRCSPMKGHSHVYWYRQLPEEGLKFMVYLQKENIIDESGMPKERFSAEFPKEGPSILRIQQVVRGDSAAYFCASSLTGTSEIEQFFGPGTRLTVL.

This clonotype was seen ten or more times. CDR3 sequence reads: CASGLGDKTYEQYF. In nucleotides, the CDR3 is TGTGCCAGCGGCCTTGGGGACAAGACCTACGAGCAGTACTTC. The rearrangement joins TRBV7-9 to TRBJ2-7, with D perhaps TRBD1 (6 bases). This CDR3 contains 14 residues. CDR1 and CDR2 (germline): SEHNR, FQNEAQ (reference sequence). Trimming removed 8 bases at V and 2 bases at J, with 16 bases between.

The chain uses TRBV20-1 and TRBJ2-7; TRBD1 aligns across 8 bases. The germline V gene has CDR1 DFQATT and CDR2 SNEGSKA (reference sequence). Losses at the gene ends were 0 bases for V and 2 bases for J; bases not matched to a gene: 6. This CDR3 has 15 residues. The CDR3 DNA reads as TGCAGTGCTAGAGAAGCAGGGGGCCGTGCCTACGAGCAGTACTTC. Its protein is CSAREAGGRAYEQYF.

This clonotype showed up just a few times. This sequence joins TRBV5-1 and TRBJ1-4, with unresolved D. V was shortened by 6 bases and J by 8 bases, with 20 bases between the two germline ends. CDR3 length equals 15 residues. The V gene's germline CDR1 is SGHRS and CDR2 YFSETQ. The CDR3 DNA sequence: TGCGCCAGCACCGATCGGGGAGGTGATGGCGAAAAACTGTTTTTT. It specifies CASTDRGGDGEKLFF.

This clonotype was detected ten times or more. CDR3 in amino acids: CASEESSGFADTQYF. CDR3 DNA sequence: TGCGCCAGCGAAGAATCTAGCGGGTTCGCAGATACGCAGTATTTT. This rearrangement joins TRBV5-1 to TRBJ2-3; TRBD2 agrees at 8 bases. Germline V lookup: CDR1 SGHRS, CDR2 YFSETQ. Trimming at V came to 7 bases and at J to 4 bases, leaving 11 bases not matched to a gene. This CDR3 spans 15 amino acids.